The 12 T cell receptor beta chains listed next were all sequenced from one sample in a study of Ad26.COV2.S vaccination and SARS-CoV-2 variants. Profiling relied on immunoSEQ multiplex PCR, and the TCRdb table lists in-frame clones only, not all of them. This sample has 350,000 to 500,000 clones, with roughly nine tenths found just once. Treatment in this sample: around 19 received Ad26.COV2.S at low or high dose, single or two shots; about five received placebo; per-sample allocation not given. After the first vaccine or placebo injection, samples were drawn on day 63. The sample consisted of peripheral blood, taken in a trial of Ad26.COV2.S vaccine versus placebo. All receptors come from a person between 18 and 65 years old who received the Ad26.COV2.S COVID-19 vaccine or a placebo.

The chain combines TRBV21-1 with TRBJ2-7; the table's TRBD2 call for D was not verified on the DNA. TRBV21-1 represents a pseudogene. CDR3 size: 11 residues. In DNA form, the CDR3 reads TGTGCCAGCGGGGGGGCCAACGAGCAGTACGTC. This codes for CASGGANEQYV.

The chain carries TRBV6-6 and TRBJ1-1; unclear D gene. The CDR3 is made up of 14 amino acids. Between the trimmed V and J ends, which lost 5 bases and 4 bases, there was a span of 14 bases. Germline V gene sequence: CDR1 MNHNY, CDR2 SVGAGI (reference sequence). The CDR3 region is CASSDHSEGTEAFF. CDR3 DNA: TGTGCCAGCAGTGACCACTCAGAGGGCACTGAAGCTTTCTTT.

The rearrangement joins TRBV13 to TRBJ1-2; D is unresolved. Trimming shortened V by 3 bases and J by 0 bases, and 11 bases separated the two germline ends. The CDR3 has 15 amino acids. Germline CDR1 reads PRHDT; CDR2 reads FYEKMQ (reference sequence). As DNA, the CDR3 is TGTGCCAGCAGCTTGGTGGGAAATACTAACTATGGCTACACCTTC. It yields the protein CASSLVGNTNYGYTF.

Here the CDR3 DNA reads TGTGCCAGCAACCTCAGGGGTGCAACTGAAGCTTTCTTT. This encodes CASNLRGATEAFF. This chain links TRBV19 with TRBJ1-1; perhaps TRBD1 as D (6 bases). Germline CDR1 LNHDA, CDR2 SQIVND (reference sequence). The ends were cut back, 9 bases at V and 5 bases at J, with 16 bases in the middle. This CDR3 region has 13 residues.

This chain connects TRBV6-2 or TRBV6-3 to TRBJ1-4, with 9 bases matching TRBD1. The J segment lost 8 bases and the V segment lost 3 bases, leaving 7 bases of the junction unmatched. From germline, CDR1 is MNHEY and CDR2 SVGEGT. There are 15 residues in the CDR3. This CDR3 is CASSYRRGQGEKLFF. DNA for the CDR3: TGTGCCAGCAGTTATCGAAGAGGACAGGGGGAAAAACTGTTTTTT.

J is TRBJ1-5 and V is TRBV7-9; D unresolved. CDR1 is SEHNR and CDR2 is FQNEAQ in the germline V gene (reference sequence). This CDR3 comprises 12 residues. Trimming removed 5 bases at V and 12 bases at J, with 14 bases between. DNA of the CDR3: TGTGCCAGCAGCCCCGAGAGTGAGGTCCAGCATTTT. It encodes CASSPESEVQHF.

This chain connects TRBV7-9 to TRBJ2-1; D may be TRBD1 (6 bases). CDR1 is SEHNR, CDR2 FQNEAQ, per germline (reference sequence). CDR3 size: 17 residues. V was cut by 4 bases and J by 4 bases, with 20 bases left in between. The CDR3 coding sequence is TGTGCCAGCAGCTCTCCCAAAAACCGGGACATTTACAATGAGCAGTTCTTC. Protein sequence: CASSSPKNRDIYNEQFF.

The gene calls are TRBV5-8 and TRBJ1-2; TRBD1 is a possible D gene (5 bases). Looked up from germline, CDR1 is SGHTS and CDR2 is YDEGEE. The V and J ends lost 0 bases and 0 bases respectively, with 9 bases between them. This CDR3 has 15 residues. This chain's CDR3 is CASSLVGVANYGYTF. The DNA for the CDR3 is TGTGCCAGCAGCTTGGTGGGGGTCGCTAACTATGGCTACACCTTC. Looking up the rest from reference TRBV5-8 and TRBJ1-2 gives the full variable domain: EAGVTQSPTHLIKTRGQQATLRCSPISGHTSVYWYQQALGLGLQFLLWYDEGEERNRGNFPPRFSGRQFPNYSSELNVNALELEDSALYLCASSLVGVANYGYTFGSGTRLTVV.

V usage is TRBV18 and J usage is TRBJ1-4; perhaps TRBD1 as D (5 bases). Trimming cost V 6 bases and J 5 bases, with 13 bases left between them. Per germline, CDR1 KGHSH and CDR2 LQKENI. CDR3 length: 14 amino acids. CDR3 sequence: CASSSGAWNEKLFF. CDR3 nucleotide sequence: TGTGCCAGCTCTTCCGGGGCCTGGAATGAAAAACTGTTTTTT.

This chain connects TRBV7-3 to TRBJ2-1; tentative D call: TRBD2 (6 bases). The germline gives CDR1 SGHTA, CDR2 FQGTGA. The CDR3 is made up of 17 amino acids. Between the trimmed V and J ends, which lost 1 base and 7 bases, there was a span of 20 bases. The CDR3 reads CASSLSPGTPPLNEQFF. The CDR3 DNA is TGTGCCAGCAGCTTAAGCCCCGGGACTCCCCCTCTAAATGAGCAGTTCTTC.

As to this clone: The sample holds other DNA sequences that translate to the same CDR3. The chain carries TRBV3-1 (or the pseudogene TRBV3-2) and TRBJ1-5, with D uncertain. V was pared by 3 bases and J by 2 bases, with 5 bases between. This CDR3 is 13 amino acids long. CDR1 and CDR2 from the germline V gene are LGHDT and YNNKEL (reference sequence). CDR3 nucleotides: TGTGCCAGCAGCCAGGGCGGCAATCAGCCCCAGCATTTT. It translates to CASSQGGNQPQHF.

The CDR3 protein is CASLVGGNYGYTF. The CDR3 bases are TGTGCCAGCCTGGTCGGGGGAAACTATGGCTACACCTTC. The chain joins TRBV2 to TRBJ1-2; maybe TRBD1 (5 bases). V lost 8 bases and J lost 2, with 12 bases in between. The CDR3 has 13 residues. From germline, CDR1 is SNHLY and CDR2 FYNNEI. Based on the CDR3 plus reference TRBV2 and TRBJ1-2, the full variable domain is EPEVTQTPSHQVTQMGQEVILRCVPISNHLYFYWYRQILGQKVEFLVSFYNNEISEKSEIFDDQFSVERPDGSNFTLKIRSTKLEDSAMYFCASLVGGNYGYTFGSGTRLTVV.